A single sample is the source of the 30 T cell receptor beta chains below, sequenced in a study of neurological immune-mediated disorders. Each CDR3 protein gets one entry after TCRdb re-called the 5' RACE reads with MiXCR. The sample includes some 47,000 distinct CDR3 sequences, around a sixth seen only once; the top ten take 4% to 4.5%. Sequencing used PBMCs. These receptors came from a man in his sixties in good health.

This clonotype was detected many times. The chain recombines TRBV6-5 with TRBJ1-3; D unclear. This CDR3 has 17 residues. V was pared by 2 bases and J by 2 bases, with 16 bases between. CDR1 is MNHEY, CDR2 SVGAGI, per germline. DNA for the CDR3: TGTGCCAGCAGTTACAATTTCAGAGGGAGGCCTGGAAACACCATATATTTT. This translates into CASSYNFRGRPGNTIYF.

In this sample, this clonotype turned up many times. The chain uses TRBV20-1 and TRBJ1-6, with 9 bases lining up with TRBD1. Trimming removed 3 bases from V and 10 bases from J; junction bases left unmatched: 10. This CDR3 has 15 residues. Germline V gene sequence: CDR1 DFQATT, CDR2 SNEGSKA (reference sequence). CDR3 in DNA: TGCAGTGCTAGGCCCTGGGACAGGGCGGAATCACCCCTCCACTTT. It codes for CSARPWDRAESPLHF.

This clonotype has ten or more counts. This chain uses TRBV5-1 with TRBJ1-4, with no clear D. The CDR3 runs to 15 residues. Per germline, CDR1 SGHRS and CDR2 YFSETQ. The germline V and J ends were trimmed by 0 bases and 6 bases, with 12 bases remaining between them. As DNA, the CDR3 is TGCGCCAGCAGCTTGGCGCTACGGACGGATGAAAAACTGTTTTTT. It translates to CASSLALRTDEKLFF.

This clonotype was detected ten times or more. This chain links TRBV20-1 with TRBJ1-5; D might be TRBD1 (6 bases). The CDR3 is 15 amino acids. V lost 6 bases and J lost 1, with 16 bases in between. Germline values: CDR1 DFQATT, CDR2 SNEGSKA (reference sequence). CDR3 amino acids: CSALSTGSSNQPQHF. The CDR3 region has the DNA TGCAGTGCCCTATCGACAGGTTCCAGCAATCAGCCCCAGCATTTT.

This clonotype has ten or more counts. This chain joins TRBV5-1 and TRBJ2-7, with 9 bases matching TRBD2. V lost 2 bases and J lost 7; bases outside the gene matches: 7. The V gene's germline CDR1 is SGHRS and CDR2 YFSETQ. The CDR3 totals 14 residues. The CDR3 protein is CASSFSGGLREQYF. CDR3 in DNA: TGCGCCAGCAGCTTTAGCGGGGGCCTGAGGGAGCAGTACTTC.

This clonotype has a count of ten or more. The chain carries TRBV5-1 and TRBJ2-3; D is perhaps TRBD2 (5 bases). In germline, CDR1 is SGHRS, CDR2 YFSETQ. Trimming shortened V by 0 bases and J by 5 bases, and 13 bases separated the two germline ends. The CDR3 is 15 amino acids. CDR3 in DNA: TGCGCCAGCAGCTTGGAGGTGGGAGTAGAAGATACGCAGTATTTT. Protein sequence: CASSLEVGVEDTQYF.

In nucleotides, the CDR3 is TGTGCCAGCAGCCTCCAAGGAAACAGGAAAGAGCAGTTCTTC. Translating gives CASSLQGNRKEQFF. The V and J genes are TRBV7-2 and TRBJ2-1, with D tentatively TRBD1 (5 bases). Trimming cost V 5 bases and J 10 bases, with 18 bases left between them. Germline CDR1 and CDR2: SGHTA and FQGNSA. The CDR3 covers 14 residues.

This clonotype was counted ten times or more. This chain joins TRBV12-3 or TRBV12-4 and TRBJ2-2; D not resolved. The CDR3 covers 13 residues. Trimming shortened V by 3 bases and J by 6 bases, and 8 bases separated the two germline ends. CDR3 region: CASSFWAAGELFF. The CDR3 nucleotides are TGTGCCAGCAGTTTCTGGGCCGCCGGGGAGCTGTTTTTT.

This clonotype was seen repeatedly, ten times or more. This CDR3 is CASSLAHLGGETQYF. CDR3 coding DNA: TGCGCCAGCAGCTTGGCGCACTTAGGGGGAGAGACCCAGTACTTC. The chain recombines TRBV5-1 with TRBJ2-5, with D possibly being TRBD1 (6 bases). The germline V gene encodes CDR1 SGHRS and CDR2 YFSETQ. This CDR3 spans 15 amino acids. With 0 bases removed from V and 4 bases from J, the gap between germline ends came to 13 bases.

This clonotype was counted at least ten times. J is TRBJ2-4 and V is TRBV6-6; TRBD2 might be the D (7 bases). The V gene's germline CDR1 is MNHNY and CDR2 SVGAGI (reference sequence). CDR3 length: 14 amino acids. Trimming left V 11 bases short and J 7 bases short, with 21 bases between. CDR3 loop: CAGIHREGANIQYF. The CDR3 region has the DNA TGTGCCGGAATTCACAGGGAGGGTGCGAACATTCAGTACTTC.

There are many counts of this clonotype. The chain carries TRBV2 and TRBJ1-5, with 8 nucleotides matching TRBD1. Germline V lookup: CDR1 SNHLY, CDR2 FYNNEI. The V gene end was trimmed by 6 bases and the J gene end by 6 bases; junction bases not matched to a gene: 7. The CDR3 is made up of 14 amino acids. The CDR3 protein is CASSKDRAAQPQHF. CDR3 in DNA: TGTGCCAGCAGCAAGGACAGGGCGGCTCAGCCCCAGCATTTT.

This clonotype was counted many times. The rearrangement links TRBV27 to TRBJ2-7; 8 positions agree with TRBD1. The trim removed 3 bases at V and 3 bases at J, leaving 7 bases unmatched. The CDR3 sequence is 15 residues long. Germline assignment: CDR1 MNHEY and CDR2 SMNVEV (reference sequence). The CDR3 region is CASSFRTGSSYEQYF. The CDR3 nucleotides read TGTGCCAGCAGTTTTAGGACAGGGAGTAGCTACGAGCAGTACTTC.

This clonotype has at least ten counts. This rearrangement joins TRBV5-1 to TRBJ2-5; D call uncertain. Per germline, CDR1 SGHRS and CDR2 YFSETQ. This CDR3 has 14 amino acids. V dropped 0 bases and J dropped 5 bases, with 11 bases sitting between them. In nucleotides, the CDR3 is TGCGCCAGCAGCTTGGTTCCCAGGTTCGAGACCCAGTACTTC. Translating gives CASSLVPRFETQYF.

This chain connects TRBV28 to TRBJ1-2; possible D gene TRBD1, 5 bases. CDR3 length equals 14 residues. Germline CDR1 is MDHEN and CDR2 is SYDVKM. V was cut by 7 bases and J by 2 bases, with 14 bases left in between. The CDR3 loop reads CASISGTGNYGYTF. The CDR3 DNA reads TGTGCCAGCATCTCCGGGACCGGGAACTATGGCTACACCTTC.

This clonotype was counted many times. The chain employs TRBV28 and TRBJ1-1, with a possible D match to TRBD1 (5 bases). V dropped 5 bases and J dropped 4 bases, with 17 bases sitting between them. The CDR3 totals 15 residues. From germline, CDR1 is MDHEN and CDR2 SYDVKM. CDR3 loop: CASSKGTKTTTEAFF. The CDR3 region has the DNA TGTGCCAGCAGTAAGGGGACTAAGACGACCACTGAAGCTTTCTTT.

This clonotype was detected many times. The chain has TRBV2 and TRBJ2-7, with D possibly TRBD2 on 5 matching bases. CDR3 length equals 13 residues. V dropped 7 bases and J dropped 1 base, with 11 bases sitting between them. The V gene's germline CDR1 is SNHLY and CDR2 FYNNEI. The CDR3 DNA sequence: TGTGCCAGCAAAGGACTTCTTTCCTACGAGCAGTACTTC. As protein: CASKGLLSYEQYF.

In its sample, this clonotype was seen many times. The V gene is TRBV5-5, the J gene TRBJ2-3; D possibly corresponds to TRBD2 (5 bases). From germline, CDR1 is SGHKS and CDR2 YYEKEE (reference sequence). This CDR3 spans 14 amino acids. Between the trimmed V and J ends, which lost 2 bases and 2 bases, there was a span of 9 bases. CDR3 in DNA: TGTGCCAGCAGCTTCGGACTCTCCACAGATACGCAGTATTTT. It codes for CASSFGLSTDTQYF.

This clonotype came up many times. The chain is built from TRBV29-1 and TRBJ2-7, with D perhaps matching TRBD2 (6 bases). Germline V gene lookup returns CDR1 SQVTM and CDR2 ANQGSEA. This CDR3 is 13 amino acids long. Deletions cut 4 bases from V and 2 bases from J, with 12 bases between. As DNA, the CDR3 is TGCAGCGTTGGGGACTGGAATACCTACGAGCAGTACTTC. The encoded protein is CSVGDWNTYEQYF.

The chain recombines TRBV29-1 with TRBJ2-5; TRBD1 matches at 8 bases. From germline, CDR1 is SQVTM and CDR2 ANQGSEA. V was clipped by 1 base and J by 3 bases; unmatched bases: 7. The CDR3 spans 15 residues. The chain's CDR3 is CSVEGGRGRKETQYF. The CDR3 DNA is TGCAGCGTTGAAGGTGGCAGGGGGCGGAAAGAGACCCAGTACTTC.

This clonotype has ten or more counts. The chain joins TRBV5-1 to TRBJ2-3, with 8 positions matching TRBD2. V shed 1 base, J shed 4 bases, and the junction held 5 bases outside the gene matches. Germline V gene sequence: CDR1 SGHRS, CDR2 YFSETQ. CDR3 size: 15 residues. Written as DNA, the CDR3 is TGCGCCAGCAGCTTGAGTACGGGGGGGGCAGATACGCAGTATTTT. This sequence encodes CASSLSTGGADTQYF.

The chain carries TRBV20-1 and TRBJ2-1; 7 bases align to TRBD1. The CDR3 runs to 15 residues. V gave up 5 bases and J gave up 3 bases; unmatched junction bases: 10. The germline V gene encodes CDR1 DFQATT and CDR2 SNEGSKA (reference sequence). The DNA of the CDR3 is TGCAGTGCTGCCCCGACAGGGAAGGGCTACAATGAGCAGTTCTTC. This encodes CSAAPTGKGYNEQFF.

This clonotype was seen many times. The chain carries TRBV7-2 and TRBJ2-3; TRBD2 matches 10 bases. The CDR3 is 16 amino acids. Germline CDR1 and CDR2: SGHTA and FQGNSA. The V segment lost 5 bases and the J segment 3 bases; nucleotides outside the gene matches: 8. CDR3 coding DNA: TGTGCCAGCAGCCCCCTAGCGGGAGATACGACAGATACGCAGTATTTT. Its protein is CASSPLAGDTTDTQYF.

This clonotype was detected ten times or more. The V and J genes are TRBV2 and TRBJ1-3; D may be TRBD1 (5 bases). The CDR3 runs 15 residues. V lost 8 bases and J lost 8, with 22 bases in between. Germline V gene data show CDR1 as SNHLY and CDR2 as FYNNEI. The DNA for the CDR3 is TGTGCCAGCGGAGACAGCCGAGGACCACGGGACACCATATATTTT. Translated, it gives CASGDSRGPRDTIYF.

This clonotype occurred many times. The V gene is TRBV9, the J gene TRBJ2-6; D may be TRBD1 (5 bases). Between the trimmed V and J ends, which lost 0 bases and 2 bases, there was a span of 15 bases. Germline V gives CDR1 SGDLS, CDR2 YYNGEE. The CDR3 loop spans 18 amino acids. The CDR3 region has the DNA TGTGCCAGCAGCGTAGGACGACGGTCAGGGACTGGGGCCAACGTCCTGACTTTC. This gives the protein CASSVGRRSGTGANVLTF.

This clonotype was found many times. The chain is built from TRBV7-3 and TRBJ2-5, with 10 bases identical to TRBD1. V was pared by 5 bases and J by 3 bases, with 12 bases of the junction left unmatched. The germline CDR1 and CDR2 sequences are SGHTA and FQGTGA. The CDR3 is 17 residues long. CDR3 nucleotide sequence: TGTGCCAGCAGCCGAGGGTTCCGGGACAGGGGCAAAGAGACCCAGTACTTC. It specifies CASSRGFRDRGKETQYF. Full variable domain (outside the CDR3, taken from reference TRBV7-3 and TRBJ2-5): GAGVSQTPSNKVTEKGKYVELRCDPISGHTALYWYRQSLGQGPEFLIYFQGTGAADDSGLPNDRFFAVRPEGSVSTLKIQRTERGDSAVYLCASSRGFRDRGKETQYFGPGTRLLVL.

The gene calls are TRBV23-1 and TRBJ2-7, with D hard to call. Being an ORF, TRBV23-1 has a function that is uncertain. This CDR3 comprises 14 residues. The V and J ends lost 0 bases and 1 base respectively, with 7 bases between them. CDR3 sequence (DNA): TGCGCCAGCAGTCAATCGTCTACATCCTACGAGCAGTACTTC. It translates to CASSQSSTSYEQYF.

This clonotype is medium-sized (0.01 to 0.1%) within its sample. V usage is TRBV12-3 or TRBV12-4 and J usage is TRBJ1-5, with D tentatively TRBD1 (5 bases). The V end lost 5 bases, the J end lost 1 base, and 12 bases lay between the germline ends. CDR3 length equals 15 residues. CDR3 bases: TGTGCCAGCAGTCCTCAGGGTAGAAGCAATCAGCCCCAGCATTTT. Protein product: CASSPQGRSNQPQHF.

This clonotype was seen ten or more times. J is TRBJ2-6 and V is TRBV7-9, with 10 positions matching TRBD1. Germline V lookup: CDR1 SEHNR, CDR2 FQNEAQ (reference sequence). The CDR3 totals 16 residues. V gave up 5 bases and J gave up 4 bases; unmatched junction bases: 5. CDR3 coding DNA: TGTGCCAGCAGCCGAGACAGGGGGCGAGGGGCCAACGTCCTGACTTTC. Translating it yields CASSRDRGRGANVLTF. The whole variable domain, remainder taken from reference TRBV7-9 and TRBJ2-6, is DTGVSQNPRHKITKRGQNVTFRCDPISEHNRLYWYRQTLGQGPEFLTYFQNEAQLEKSRLLSDRFSAERPKGSFSTLEIQRTEQGDSAMYLCASSRDRGRGANVLTFGAGSRLTVL.

This clonotype was detected many times. This rearrangement joins TRBV29-1 to TRBJ2-2, with a tentative D call TRBD1 (5 bases). The V and J ends lost 6 bases and 2 bases respectively, with 13 bases between them. The germline CDR1 and CDR2 sequences are SQVTM and ANQGSEA. The CDR3 loop spans 14 amino acids. In DNA, the CDR3 is TGCAGCGTCTCAGACAGAATAAACACCGGGGAGCTGTTTTTT. Protein product: CSVSDRINTGELFF.

This clonotype has ten or more counts. This sequence joins TRBV12-3 or TRBV12-4 and TRBJ1-1, with D tentatively TRBD1 (5 bases). The CDR3 spans 16 residues. The V gene lost 5 bases and the J gene lost 5 bases, with 21 bases spanning the gap. CDR3 region: CASSRPAGAGGTEAFF. CDR3 in DNA: TGTGCCAGCAGTCGTCCGGCCGGGGCGGGAGGGACTGAAGCTTTCTTT.